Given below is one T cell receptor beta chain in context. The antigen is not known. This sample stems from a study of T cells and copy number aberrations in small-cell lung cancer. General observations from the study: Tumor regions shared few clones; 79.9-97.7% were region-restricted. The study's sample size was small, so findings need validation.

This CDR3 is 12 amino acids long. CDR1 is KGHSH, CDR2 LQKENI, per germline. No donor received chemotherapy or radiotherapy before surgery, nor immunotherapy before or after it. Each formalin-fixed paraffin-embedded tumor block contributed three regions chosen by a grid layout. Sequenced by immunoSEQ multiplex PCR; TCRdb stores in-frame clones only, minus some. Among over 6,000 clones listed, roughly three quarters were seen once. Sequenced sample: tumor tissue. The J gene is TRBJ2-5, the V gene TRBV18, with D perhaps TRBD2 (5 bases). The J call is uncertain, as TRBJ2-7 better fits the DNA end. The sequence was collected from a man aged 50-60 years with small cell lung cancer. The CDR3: CASSSRVYEQYF. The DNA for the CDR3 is TGTGCCAGCTCATCGAGGGTCTACGAGCAGTACTTC.